Listed below are T cell receptor beta chains from one sample, sequenced in a study of blood T cell repertoires in COVID-19. Repertoires were generated with immunoSEQ multiplex PCR, while TCRdb's copy carries only in-frame clones and drops some. Among 150,000 to 200,000 clones listed, roughly four fifths were seen once. Sequencing was carried out using peripheral blood. The receptors were sampled from a man aged 35 to 55 who had recovered from COVID-19. The CDR3 runs from the conserved cysteine through the conserved F or W. The order of the fields is J gene, D gene, CDR3 length, V gene, clone size, CDR3 DNA, CDR3 protein. The D gene is left open where the match is weak. Not every row has a clone size; where given, it reads once, few, many or a size class.

>TRBJ2-1|TRBD1|15|TRBV19|NA
TGTGCCAGTAGCCCTGACAGGGATAGGTACAATGAGCAGTTCTTC
CASSPDRDRYNEQFF
>TRBJ2-1|TRBD2|20|TRBV4-1|NA
TGCGCCAGCAGCCAAGATTGGGCTAGCGGGAAGCGACGATACTACAATGAGCAGTTCTTC
CASSQDWASGKRRYYNEQFF
>TRBJ2-2|TRBD2|14|TRBV6-5|NA
TGTGCCGCAGGGACTAGCGGAAACACCGGGGAGCTGTTTTTT
CAAGTSGNTGELFF
>TRBJ2-2|NA|16|TRBV11-2|NA
TGTGCCAGCAGCTTGGTGGCAGGGCCGAACACCGGGGAGCTGTTTTTT
CASSLVAGPNTGELFF
>TRBJ2-3|TRBD2|15|TRBV19|NA
TGTGCCAGTAGTCATGGGACTAGGAACACAGATACGCAGTATTTT
CASSHGTRNTDTQYF
>TRBJ2-7|TRBD2|15|TRBV5-6|NA
TGTGCCAGCAGCTTGGGTCCTAGCGGGAGTAGGGAGCAGTACTTC
CASSLGPSGSREQYF
>TRBJ1-5|NA|15|TRBV24-1|NA
TGTGCCACCAGTGCGGGGGGCGTAAGCAATCAGCCCCAGCATTTT
CATSAGGVSNQPQHF
>TRBJ1-4|NA|14|TRBV28|NA
TGTGCCAGCAGTTGGCAGGTATTGTCTGGAAAACTGTTTTTT
CASSWQVLSGKLFF
>TRBJ2-1|NA|15|TRBV5-1|NA
TGCGCCAGCAGCTTGGCGCCCGGTGGTTACAATGAGCAGTTCTTC
CASSLAPGGYNEQFF
>TRBJ1-4|TRBD1|15|TRBV5-1|NA
TGCGCCAGCAGCCTCTGGACAGGGATTAGGGAAAAACTGTTTTTT
CASSLWTGIREKLFF
>TRBJ2-3|TRBD2|13|TRBV6-5|NA
TGTGCCACCCGACTAGCGGGCACAGATACGCAGTATTTT
CATRLAGTDTQYF
>TRBJ1-2|NA|13|TRBV27|NA
TGTGCCAGCAGTTTTCGGCTGGGCGCCGGCTACACCTTC
CASSFRLGAGYTF
>TRBJ1-2|NA|15|TRBV19|NA
TGTGCCAGTAGTATAGATCCCTCAGGGGTAAGGGGCTACACCTTC
CASSIDPSGVRGYTF
>TRBJ2-1|NA|15|TRBV19|NA
TGTGCCAGTAGTTTCTCGTTGGACAGCCTCAATGAGCAGTTCTTC
CASSFSLDSLNEQFF
>TRBJ2-1|NA|15|TRBV21-1|NA
TGTGCCAGCAGCAAAGACCCCGCGTTGACATGTGAGCAGTTCTTC
CASSKDPALTCEQFF
>TRBJ2-2|NA|13|TRBV7-9|NA
TGTGCCAGCAGCCTGAGGGTGGCCGGGGAGCTGTTTTTT
CASSLRVAGELFF
>TRBJ2-3|TRBD2|15|TRBV7-2|NA
TGTGCCAGCAGCTCGTTAGCGGGGGGGCAGGGTACGCAGTATTTT
CASSSLAGGQGTQYF
>TRBJ1-1|NA|13|TRBV6-1|NA
TGTGCCAGCAGTGATTCATTTTCCCAGGAAGCTTTCTTT
CASSDSFSQEAFF
>TRBJ1-3|NA|16|TRBV7-9|NA
TGTGCCAGCAGCCGGTTGGGCACCCTCTCTGGAAACACCATATATTTT
CASSRLGTLSGNTIYF
>TRBJ1-2|NA|15|TRBV4-3|NA
TGCGCCAGCAGCCAAGATAGGGGGACAAGATATGGCTACACCTTC
CASSQDRGTRYGYTF
>TRBJ1-1|NA|12|TRBV7-9|NA
TGTGCCAGCAGCTTCGACAGTAATGAAGCTTTCTTT
CASSFDSNEAFF
>TRBJ2-7|TRBD2|14|TRBV10-3|NA
TGTGCCATCAGTGATTTAGCGGGGGAGGGCGAGCAGTACTTC
CAISDLAGEGEQYF
>TRBJ2-1|NA|11|TRBV29-1|NA
TGCAGCGTTAATCTTTCGAATGAGCAGTTCTTC
CSVNLSNEQFF
>TRBJ2-7|NA|15|TRBV7-3|few
TGTGCCAGCAGCTTAATTGGGCAGGGGAGTTCCGAGCAGTACTTC
CASSLIGQGSSEQYF
>TRBJ2-3|NA|15|TRBV6-5|NA
TGTGCCAGCAGTCCCGGGACTGCGGGGACAGATACGCAGTATTTT
CASSPGTAGTDTQYF
>TRBJ2-3|TRBD1|14|TRBV6-2/TRBV6-3|NA
TGTGCCAGCAGTTCGACAGGGCACACAGATACGCAGTATTTT
CASSSTGHTDTQYF
>TRBJ2-3|TRBD2|14|TRBV4-3|once
TGCGCCAGCAGCCAAGAAAGAGCGGGGCCTACGCAGTATTTT
CASSQERAGPTQYF
>TRBJ2-5|TRBD2|16|TRBV7-9|NA
TGTGCCAGCTCTAGCTCGACTAGCGGGCCTCGGGAGACCCAGTACTTC
CASSSSTSGPRETQYF
>TRBJ2-7|NA|14|TRBV9|NA
TGTGCCAGCAGCGTAGAAGACAGCTCCTACGAGCAGTACTTC
CASSVEDSSYEQYF
>TRBJ1-5|NA|14|TRBV5-4|NA
TGTGCCAGCAGCTTGGCCGGGGGGGGACAGCCCCAGCATTTT
CASSLAGGGQPQHF
>TRBJ2-1|TRBD1|15|TRBV19|NA
TGTGCCAGTAGTATAGGGTTTACAGGGGGGAATGAGCAGTTCTTC
CASSIGFTGGNEQFF
>TRBJ2-7|NA|14|TRBV7-2|NA
TGTGCCAGCAGCTTATTTGCAGGTCTCTACGAGCAGTACTTC
CASSLFAGLYEQYF
>TRBJ1-3|TRBD1|16|TRBV19|NA
TGTGCCAGTAGGCACACACTCACAGGGGGCGGAAACACCATATATTTT
CASRHTLTGGGNTIYF
>TRBJ2-7|TRBD1|16|TRBV6-5|NA
TGTGCCAGCAGTTACGCATTTGGGACAGGGGTCTACGAGCAGTACTTC
CASSYAFGTGVYEQYF
>TRBJ1-1|TRBD1|16|TRBV4-2|once
TGTGCCAGCAGCTGGACAGGGGAATTTAGGGACACTGAAGCTTTCTTT
CASSWTGEFRDTEAFF
>TRBJ2-1|NA|15|TRBV7-9|NA
TGTGCCAGCAGCGCGGGGAGGGGGGATAACAATGAGCAGTTCTTC
CASSAGRGDNNEQFF
>TRBJ2-7|NA|14|TRBV11-2|NA
TGTGCCAGCAGCTTTCAGGGGAGAAACTACGAGCAGTACTTC
CASSFQGRNYEQYF
>TRBJ1-2|TRBD1|16|TRBV7-2|NA
TGTGCCAGCAGCTTAGACCCGGACAGGGTGCACTATGGCTACACCTTC
CASSLDPDRVHYGYTF
>TRBJ2-5|NA|14|TRBV21-1|NA
TGTGCCAGCAGCACATCAGGGGGCGTTGAGACCCAGTACTTC
CASSTSGGVETQYF
>TRBJ1-6|TRBD1|15|TRBV11-2|NA
TGTGCCAGCATAGACAGGGACAGCCACTATTCACCCCTCCACTTT
CASIDRDSHYSPLHF
>TRBJ2-3|TRBD2|22|TRBV5-3|NA
TGTGCCAGAACGGGTCGGGCAGGCAGGTCTAGCGGGAGGAACCCCGGCACAGATACGCAGTATTTT
CARTGRAGRSSGRNPGTDTQYF
>TRBJ1-3|NA|14|TRBV7-2|NA
TGTGCCAGCAGCTTACGGGATTTTGGAAACACCATATATTTT
CASSLRDFGNTIYF
>TRBJ2-7|TRBD1|15|TRBV6-5|NA
TGTGCCAGCAGTTCCCAGACAGGGGCGTCCTACGAGCAGTACTTC
CASSSQTGASYEQYF